The next 2 T cell receptor beta chains were all read from a single sample in a study of T cells in localized non-small cell lung cancer. Some clones are missing from TCRdb's copy, which holds only in-frame ones; the method was immunoSEQ multiplex PCR. Found here are some 31,000 clones, around 82% of them singletons; the top ten hold 33%. Here the sequenced sample was peripheral blood, taken before any cancer treatment. Receptor source: a male donor at least 60 years old with stage II squamous cell lung carcinoma.

The V gene is TRBV7-2, the J gene TRBJ1-1, with unresolved D. The V end was cut by 3 bases, the J end by 0 bases, with 5 bases between. CDR1 SGHTA and CDR2 FQGNSA come from the germline V gene. The CDR3 is 13 residues long. CDR3 sequence: CASSFFLNTEAFF. The CDR3 nucleotides read TGTGCCAGCAGCTTTTTTCTGAACACTGAAGCTTTCTTT.

V is TRBV7-6 and J is TRBJ2-2; 11 positions match TRBD2. Germline V CDR1 and CDR2: SGHVS, FNYEAQ. This CDR3 region has 16 residues. Trimming cost V 5 bases and J 7 bases; bases outside gene matches: 9. The CDR3 loop is CASSLSGGASIGELFF. CDR3 coding DNA: TGTGCCAGCAGCCTTAGCGGGGGGGCGTCAATCGGGGAGCTGTTTTTT.